The clone carrying this T cell receptor (beta chain) was picked up a small number of times. Its matching antigen is unknown. The data derive from a study of post-analysis software for immune sequencing data. The CDR3 contains 13 residues. The V end lost 6 bases, the J end lost 4 bases, and 12 bases lay between the germline ends. Study results and limitations: Patients used roughly five TRBV segments, including TRBV5-6, TRBV5-1 and TRBV20-1, more often than controls.

Prepared libraries of TCR beta cDNA carried unique molecular identifiers. Approximately 0.5 million cDNA molecules were recovered from an input of roughly 0.85 to 10 million T cells. MiXCR, applied by TCRdb to the PCR reads, yields one record per CDR3 protein. There are about 770,000 distinct CDR3 sequences in the sample; under 60% occur only once, and approximately 4.4% lies in the top ten. This rearrangement joins TRBV12-3 or TRBV12-4 to TRBJ1-2; TRBD1 might be the D (6 bases). This receptor was taken from a girl aged 5 to 17 with multiple sclerosis. Input material: blood. The DNA for the CDR3 is TGTGCCAGCAGCCCACGGGACATCTATGGCTACACCTTC. Its translation: CASSPRDIYGYTF.